A single sample is the source of the 24 T cell receptor beta chains below, sequenced in a study of OX40 agonist ivuxolimab in advanced cancers. Sequenced by immunoSEQ multiplex PCR; TCRdb stores in-frame clones only, minus some. Of under 40,000 clones in the sample, about 83% were seen once. The sequenced sample was CD4+ or CD8+ T cells sorted from blood, obtained in a trial of the OX40 agonist ivuxolimab. The receptors derive from an adult with an advanced solid tumor such as melanoma, head and neck, liver or kidney cancer.

This clone has just a few counts. The chain carries TRBV7-2 and TRBJ2-7; D may be TRBD2 (5 bases). Germline CDR1 is SGHTA and CDR2 is FQGNSA. V lost 5 bases, J lost 4 bases, and 18 bases lay in between. CDR3 length equals 15 residues. As DNA, the CDR3 is TGTGCCAGCAGCCCCGGGGTACTGACTGGTTACGAGCAGTACTTC. Its protein product is CASSPGVLTGYEQYF. The entire variable domain, with the rest obtained from reference TRBV7-2 and TRBJ2-7, is as follows: GAGVSQSPSNKVTEKGKDVELRCDPISGHTALYWYRQSLGQGLEFLIYFQGNSAPDKSGLPSDRFSAERTGGSVSTLTIQRTQQEDSAVYLCASSPGVLTGYEQYFGPGTRLTVT.

This clone has just one count. The gene calls are TRBV28 and TRBJ1-1; 7 positions agree with TRBD1. CDR1 MDHEN and CDR2 SYDVKM come from the germline V gene. The junction had 9 bases not matched to a gene; V was cut back by 4 bases and J by 4 bases. The CDR3 totals 15 residues. The CDR3 sequence: CASSSRTGEITEAFF. CDR3 sequence (DNA): TGTGCCAGCAGTTCCCGAACAGGGGAAATCACTGAAGCTTTCTTT.

The V and J genes are TRBV19 and TRBJ2-2; TRBD1 is a possible D gene (6 bases). The CDR3 covers 16 residues. Looked up from germline, CDR1 is LNHDA and CDR2 is SQIVND (reference sequence). V was clipped by 7 bases and J by 0 bases, with 15 bases between them. The CDR3 region is CASKGLGHSNTGELFF. For the CDR3, the DNA is TGTGCCAGTAAGGGGTTGGGACACTCGAACACCGGGGAGCTGTTTTTT.

V usage is TRBV28 and J usage is TRBJ2-2, with TRBD1 matching over 10 bases. The length of the CDR3 is 14 residues. Germline V lookup: CDR1 MDHEN, CDR2 SYDVKM. J lost 6 bases, V lost 3 bases, and 1 base had no gene match. CDR3 DNA sequence: TGTGCCAGCAGTTTGACAGGGGGCCCCGGGGAGCTGTTTTTT. Its translation is CASSLTGGPGELFF. Full variable domain (rest looked up from reference TRBV28 and TRBJ2-2): DVKVTQSSRYLVKRTGEKVFLECVQDMDHENMFWYRQDPGLGLRLIYFSYDVKMKEKGDIPEGYSVSREKKERFSLILESASTNQTSMYLCASSLTGGPGELFFGEGSRLTVL.

The rearrangement links TRBV9 to TRBJ2-2, with 7 bases aligning to TRBD1. The germline CDR1 and CDR2 sequences are SGDLS and YYNGEE. J was trimmed by 3 bases and V by 3 bases; bases with no gene match: 5. This CDR3 has 15 amino acids. This CDR3 is CASSEQGRYTGELFF. DNA of the CDR3: TGTGCCAGCAGCGAACAGGGGAGATACACCGGGGAGCTGTTTTTT.

This clone appeared a few times. The genes are TRBV19 and TRBJ1-2; 8 bases map to TRBD1. V was clipped by 8 bases and J by 3 bases; unmatched bases: 8. Germline V CDR1 and CDR2: LNHDA, SQIVND (reference sequence). The CDR3 has 14 amino acids. The CDR3 loop is CASDTPGQDYGYTF. The CDR3 bases are TGTGCCAGTGATACCCCGGGACAGGACTATGGCTACACCTTC.

This clone has more than one count but fewer than ten. This sequence joins TRBV30 and TRBJ1-3; no firm D call. The CDR3 runs 13 residues. Per germline, CDR1 GTSNPN and CDR2 SVGIG (reference sequence). The V end was cut by 0 bases, the J end by 7 bases, with 10 bases between. CDR3 loop: CAWSVLGGNTIYF. The CDR3 coding sequence is TGTGCCTGGAGTGTACTCGGAGGGAACACCATATATTTT.

The gene calls are TRBV6-6 and TRBJ2-5, with D unresolved. Between the trimmed V and J ends, which lost 5 bases and 2 bases, there was a span of 12 bases. CDR1 MNHNY and CDR2 SVGAGI come from the germline V gene (reference sequence). This CDR3 region has 14 residues. CDR3 nucleotide sequence: TGTGCCAGCAGTGACCAGTGGGTTCAAGAGACCCAGTACTTC. This sequence encodes CASSDQWVQETQYF.

This rearrangement joins TRBV7-8 to TRBJ2-2; a possible D gene is TRBD2 (6 bases). Trimming took 3 bases from V and 7 from J, leaving 18 bases between them. CDR3 size: 16 residues. From germline, CDR1 is SGHVS and CDR2 FQNEAQ. CDR3 nucleotide sequence: TGTGCCAGCAGCTTTTATCCCTCTCGGCGGGACGGGGAGCTGTTTTTT. Translating gives CASSFYPSRRDGELFF.

The chain recombines TRBV5-5 with TRBJ2-7, with 10 nucleotides matching TRBD1. Germline trimming cut 3 bases from V and 0 bases from J; bases unmatched to any gene: 6. CDR1 is SGHKS and CDR2 is YYEKEE in the germline V gene (reference sequence). The CDR3 extends over 16 amino acids. The CDR3 loop is CASSSPGQGSSYEQYF. The CDR3, as DNA: TGTGCCAGCAGCTCTCCGGGACAGGGGTCCTCCTACGAGCAGTACTTC.

V and J are TRBV7-2 and TRBJ2-2, with 8 bases matching TRBD2. CDR1 SGHTA and CDR2 FQGNSA come from the germline V gene. Germline trimming cut 5 bases from V and 0 bases from J; bases unmatched to any gene: 2. The CDR3 runs 15 residues. As DNA, the CDR3 is TGTGCCAGCAGCGAGGGACTAGCGAACACCGGGGAGCTGTTTTTT. Its protein is CASSEGLANTGELFF. Supplemented by reference TRBV7-2 and TRBJ2-2, the full variable domain reads GAGVSQSPSNKVTEKGKDVELRCDPISGHTALYWYRQSLGQGLEFLIYFQGNSAPDKSGLPSDRFSAERTGGSVSTLTIQRTQQEDSAVYLCASSEGLANTGELFFGEGSRLTVL.

The sample holds one count of this clone. The chain recombines TRBV7-2 with TRBJ2-7; TRBD2 matches at 12 bases. The germline V gene has CDR1 SGHTA and CDR2 FQGNSA. J lost 0 bases, V lost 6 bases, and 3 bases had no gene match. The length of the CDR3 is 15 residues. The CDR3 protein is CASSWGLAGSYEQYF. The CDR3 region has the DNA TGTGCCAGCAGTTGGGGACTAGCGGGCTCCTACGAGCAGTACTTC.

The rearrangement uses TRBV28 and TRBJ2-5; a weak D match, TRBD1 (5 bases). V dropped 5 bases and J dropped 9 bases, with 16 bases sitting between them. The germline V gene has CDR1 MDHEN and CDR2 SYDVKM. The CDR3 totals 13 residues. CDR3 nucleotides: TGTGCCAGCAGTCGACAGAGCATAATTGCCCAGTACTTC. This translates into CASSRQSIIAQYF.

V is TRBV28 and J is TRBJ1-3, with D uncertain. The germline CDR1 and CDR2 sequences are MDHEN and SYDVKM. The ends were cut back, 7 bases at V and 0 bases at J, with 7 bases in the middle. The CDR3 has 13 residues. CDR3 amino acids: CASTRYSGNTIYF. The CDR3 nucleotides are TGTGCCAGCACCCGATACTCTGGAAACACCATATATTTT.

A single count supports this clone. The V gene is TRBV6-5, the J gene TRBJ2-1; a possible D gene is TRBD1 (6 bases). The V gene's germline CDR1 is MNHEY and CDR2 SVGAGI. There are 14 residues in the CDR3. With 6 bases removed from V and 5 bases from J, the gap between germline ends came to 14 bases. CDR3 in amino acids: CASRRTVQNNEQFF. DNA for the CDR3: TGTGCCAGCAGGCGGACAGTCCAAAACAATGAGCAGTTCTTC.

The genes are TRBV18 and TRBJ2-7; D is uncertain. Per the germline V gene, CDR1 is KGHSH and CDR2 is LQKENI. V was clipped by 5 bases and J by 2 bases, with 7 bases between them. The length of the CDR3 is 12 residues. CDR3 sequence reads: CASSWTAYEQYF. The CDR3, as DNA: TGTGCCAGCTCATGGACGGCCTACGAGCAGTACTTC.

This chain uses TRBV14 with TRBJ2-7; possibly TRBD1 for D (6 bases). Germline V gene lookup returns CDR1 SGHDN and CDR2 FVKESK. There are 15 residues in the CDR3. Deletions cut 6 bases from V and 0 bases from J, with 15 bases between. The CDR3 coding sequence is TGTGCCAGCAGTCCGATCACAGGGAGCTCCTACGAGCAGTACTTC. Translating it yields CASSPITGSSYEQYF.

This clone was counted a single time. The chain links TRBV15 to TRBJ2-2; TRBD1 agrees at 9 bases. The V gene end was trimmed by 1 base and the J gene end by 3 bases; junction bases not matched to a gene: 0. The CDR3 spans 15 residues. Germline V gene lookup returns CDR1 LNHNV and CDR2 YYDKDF (reference sequence). The CDR3 reads CATSRGQGDTGELFF. CDR3 sequence (DNA): TGTGCCACCAGCAGAGGACAGGGGGACACCGGGGAGCTGTTTTTT.

In its sample, this clone was seen a few times. This CDR3 reads CSVEVSGLARQFF. CDR3 coding DNA: TGCAGCGTTGAAGTGAGCGGACTAGCGAGGCAGTTCTTC. The chain combines TRBV29-1 with TRBJ2-1, with TRBD2 identical over 9 bases. The CDR3 is 13 amino acids. The V and J ends lost 1 base and 12 bases, in that order; junction bases with no gene match: 7. The V gene's germline CDR1 is SQVTM and CDR2 ANQGSEA.

In regard to this clone: Germline is not matched at one junction end, which may reflect a read error. The J gene is TRBJ2-5, the V gene TRBV7-7; 13 bases are a match to TRBD2. Germline CDR1 SSHAT, CDR2 FNYEAQ (reference sequence). The CDR3 consists of 15 residues. CDR3 sequence reads: CASRPGLAGEETQYF. CDR3 nucleotides: TGTGCTAGCAGACCTGGACTAGCGGGAGAAGAGACCCAGTACTTC. The full variable domain, in which reference TRBV7-7 and TRBJ2-5 provide the parts outside the CDR3, is GAGVSQSPRYKVTKRGQDVTLRCDPISSHATLYWYQQALGQGPEFLTYFNYEAQPDKSGLPSDRFSAERPEGSISTLTIQRTEQRDSAMYRCASRPGLAGEETQYFGPGTRLLVL.

The chain combines TRBV30 with TRBJ1-1; D uncertain. V lost 3 bases to trimming and J lost 2 bases, with 10 bases between them. Germline V gene data show CDR1 as GTSNPN and CDR2 as SVGIG (reference sequence). CDR3 size: 13 residues. In DNA form, the CDR3 reads TGTGCCTGGAGATTCCGGACCAACACTGAAGCTTTCTTT. Translation: CAWRFRTNTEAFF.

The chain couples TRBV19 to TRBJ2-1, with TRBD1 matching 11 bases. Trimming cost V 3 bases and J 4 bases; bases outside gene matches: 2. CDR3 size: 15 residues. Per germline, CDR1 LNHDA and CDR2 SQIVND (reference sequence). For the CDR3, the DNA is TGTGCCAGTAGTATCGGGACAGGGGGTTACAATGAGCAGTTCTTC. Its protein product is CASSIGTGGYNEQFF.

The chain joins TRBV27 to TRBJ2-3, with 7 bases lining up with TRBD2. The junction had 4 bases not matched to a gene; V was cut back by 3 bases and J by 1 base. Germline CDR1 MNHEY, CDR2 SMNVEV (reference sequence). This CDR3 comprises 15 residues. CDR3 sequence: CASSFGAGGTDTQYF. The CDR3 DNA follows: TGTGCCAGCAGTTTTGGGGCGGGGGGCACAGATACGCAGTATTTT.

This clone was detected only a few times. The J gene is TRBJ2-7, the V gene TRBV5-1, with a weak D call TRBD1 (5 bases). Germline V gene lookup returns CDR1 SGHRS and CDR2 YFSETQ. CDR3 length: 19 residues. The germline V and J ends were trimmed by 2 bases and 2 bases, with 26 bases remaining between them. CDR3 loop: CASSFGILDKGRTPYEQYF. For the CDR3, the DNA is TGCGCCAGCAGCTTTGGGATTCTGGACAAGGGCCGGACGCCCTACGAGCAGTACTTC.